The T cell receptor (beta chain) described here comes from a study of vaccination and CD4 T cells after COVID-19. About this clonotype: No antigen is known for it.

Treatment described: approximately 9-day PBMC culture with coronavirus spike peptide pools or control peptides (ViraFEST assay). Cultured CD4+ T-cell DNA underwent Oncomine TCR Beta short-read sequencing. TCRdb ran MiXCR on the PCR reads and lists one entry per CDR3 protein. The data contain about 4,500 distinct CDR3 sequences, about half of them seen just once; the ten biggest clones take up approximately 18%. Trimming removed 6 bases at V and 7 bases at J, with 12 bases between. The length of the CDR3 is 12 residues. Material: CD4+ T cells from blood, cultured in vitro. This clonotype originated in a human donor who had recovered from COVID-19. The chain has TRBV12-3 or TRBV12-4 and TRBJ1-2, with D perhaps matching TRBD1 (5 bases). CDR3 sequence: CASRSGAGGYTF. The CDR3 DNA sequence: TGTGCCAGCAGGTCCGGGGCGGGTGGCTACACCTTC.